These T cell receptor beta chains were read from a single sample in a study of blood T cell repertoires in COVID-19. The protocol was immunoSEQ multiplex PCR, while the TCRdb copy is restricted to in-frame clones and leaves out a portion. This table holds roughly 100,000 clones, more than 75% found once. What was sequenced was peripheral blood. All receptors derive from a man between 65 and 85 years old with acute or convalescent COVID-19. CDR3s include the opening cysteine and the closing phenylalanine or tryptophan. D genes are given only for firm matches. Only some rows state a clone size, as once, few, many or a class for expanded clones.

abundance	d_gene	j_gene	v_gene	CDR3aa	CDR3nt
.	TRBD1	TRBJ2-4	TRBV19	CASSLRSDRGMTKNIQYF	TGTGCCAGTAGTCTTAGATCGGACAGGGGTATGACCAAAAACATTCAGTACTTC
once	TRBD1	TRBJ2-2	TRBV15	CATSREDRAANTGELFF	TGTGCCACCAGCAGAGAGGACAGGGCTGCGAACACCGGGGAGCTGTTTTTT
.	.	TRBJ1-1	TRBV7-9	CASSSQGVEAFF	TGTGCCAGCAGCTCACAGGGAGTTGAAGCTTTCTTT
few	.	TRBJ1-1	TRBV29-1	CSVVSSEAFF	TGCAGCGTTGTTAGCAGTGAAGCTTTCTTT
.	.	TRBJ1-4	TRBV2	CASSEVRVTPEGKLFF	TGTGCCAGCAGTGAAGTAAGGGTGACCCCCGAGGGAAAACTGTTTTTT
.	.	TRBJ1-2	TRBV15	CATSRARGFNYGYTF	TGTGCCACCAGCAGAGCCAGGGGCTTTAACTATGGCTACACCTTC
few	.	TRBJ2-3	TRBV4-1	CASSLRRAGGTDTQYF	TGCGCCAGCAGCCTCAGAAGGGCAGGGGGCACAGATACGCAGTATTTT
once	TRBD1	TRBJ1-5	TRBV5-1	CASSLGGQGSNQPQHF	TGCGCCAGCAGCTTGGGAGGACAGGGCAGCAATCAGCCCCAGCATTTT
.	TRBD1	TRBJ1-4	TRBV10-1	CASSPDRGIGKLFF	TGCGCCAGCAGTCCTGACAGGGGGATTGGGAAACTGTTTTTT
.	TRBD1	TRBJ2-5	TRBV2	CASRDAGTVTRETQYF	TGTGCCAGCAGAGACGCCGGGACAGTAACAAGAGAGACCCAGTACTTC
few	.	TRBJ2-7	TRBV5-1	CASSLGRTYEQYF	TGCGCCAGCAGCTTGGGGAGAACCTACGAGCAGTACTTC
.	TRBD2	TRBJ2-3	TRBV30	CAWSVRTSGGTLDTQYF	TGTGCCTGGAGTGTCCGGACTAGCGGGGGTACTTTAGATACGCAGTATTTT
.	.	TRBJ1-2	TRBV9	CASGGDILGYTF	TGTGCCAGCGGAGGAGACATTCTCGGCTACACCTTC
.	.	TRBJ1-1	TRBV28	CASSLRGRNTEAFF	TGTGCCAGCAGTCTCAGGGGCAGGAACACTGAAGCTTTCTTT
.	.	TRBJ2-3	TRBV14	CASSHGRFGNTQYF	TGTGCCAGCAGCCATGGCCGCTTCGGGAATACGCAGTATTTT
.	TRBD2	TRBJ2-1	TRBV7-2	CASSSLAGGPLLEQFF	TGTGCCAGCAGCTCTCTAGCGGGGGGCCCTCTGCTAGAGCAGTTCTTC
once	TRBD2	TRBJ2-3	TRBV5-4	CASSSKSSGRSDTQYF	TGTGCCAGCAGCTCGAAGTCTAGCGGGAGATCAGATACGCAGTATTTT
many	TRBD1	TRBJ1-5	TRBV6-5	CASAWTGDQPQHF	TGTGCCAGTGCCTGGACAGGAGATCAGCCCCAGCATTTT
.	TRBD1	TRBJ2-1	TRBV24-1	CATSDSSGQVSYNEQFF	TGTGCCACCAGTGATTCATCGGGACAGGTCTCCTACAATGAGCAGTTCTTC
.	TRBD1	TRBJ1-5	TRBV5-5	CASNPAGGGQPQHF	TGTGCCAGCAACCCCGCAGGGGGTGGGCAGCCCCAGCATTTT
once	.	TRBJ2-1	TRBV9	CASSVDRNEQFF	TGTGCCAGCAGCGTAGACCGGAATGAGCAGTTCTTC
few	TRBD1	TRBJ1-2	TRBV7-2	CASSLPLDRFYGYTF	TGTGCCAGCAGCCTCCCCTTGGACAGGTTCTATGGCTACACCTTC
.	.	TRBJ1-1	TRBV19	CASSMVEDTEAFF	TGTGCCAGTAGTATGGTGGAGGACACTGAAGCTTTCTTT
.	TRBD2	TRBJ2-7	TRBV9	CASSVDAGGPTEQYF	TGTGCCAGCAGCGTAGACGCGGGAGGGCCAACCGAGCAGTACTTC
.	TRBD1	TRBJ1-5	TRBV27	CASTRQGVSRNQPQHF	TGTGCCAGCACCCGACAGGGGGTTTCCCGCAATCAGCCCCAGCATTTT
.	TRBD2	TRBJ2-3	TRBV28	CASTLSGRAADTQYF	TGTGCCAGCACCCTTAGCGGGAGGGCCGCAGATACGCAGTATTTT
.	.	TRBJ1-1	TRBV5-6	CASSLARGQKGEAFF	TGTGCCAGCAGCTTGGCCCGCGGACAGAAGGGTGAAGCTTTCTTT
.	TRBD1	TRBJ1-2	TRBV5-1	CASSAGTADYGYTF	TGCGCCAGCAGCGCCGGGACAGCAGACTATGGCTACACCTTC
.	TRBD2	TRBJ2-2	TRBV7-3	CASSLGLAGGPGTGELFF	TGTGCCAGCAGCTTAGGACTAGCGGGAGGGCCGGGCACCGGGGAGCTGTTTTTT
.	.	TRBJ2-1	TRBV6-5	CASSYSGGGNEQFF	TGTGCCAGCAGTTACTCGGGCGGAGGGAATGAGCAGTTCTTC
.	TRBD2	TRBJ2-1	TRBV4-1	CASSQEGREAAYNEQFF	TGCGCCAGCAGCCAAGAAGGGCGGGAGGCTGCATACAATGAGCAGTTCTTC
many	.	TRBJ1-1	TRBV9	CASSPNTEAFF	TGTGCCAGCAGCCCAAACACTGAAGCTTTCTTT
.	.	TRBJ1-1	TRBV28	CASRPRSRNEAFF	TGTGCCAGCAGACCCAGATCGAGGAATGAAGCTTTCTTT
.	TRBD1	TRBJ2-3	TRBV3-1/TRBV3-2	CASSLRTGGRDTQYF	TGTGCCAGCAGCCTAAGGACAGGGGGAAGAGATACGCAGTATTTT
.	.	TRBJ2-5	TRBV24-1	CATSDLRGGGETQYF	TGTGCCACCAGTGATTTGCGAGGGGGTGGGGAGACCCAGTACTTC
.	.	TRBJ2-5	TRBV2	CASCFIAGKETQYF	TGTGCCAGCTGTTTTATCGCAGGGAAGGAGACCCAGTACTTC
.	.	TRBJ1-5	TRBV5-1	CASSSGQNQPQHF	TGCGCCAGCAGCTCCGGACAGAATCAGCCCCAGCATTTT
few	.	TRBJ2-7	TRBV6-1	CASSEARVGGYF	TGTGCCAGCAGTGAAGCTCGCGTGGGAGGGTACTTC
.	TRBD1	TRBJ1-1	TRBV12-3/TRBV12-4	CASRRRGHTEAFF	TGTGCCAGCAGGCGGAGGGGGCACACTGAAGCTTTCTTT
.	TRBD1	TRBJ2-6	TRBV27	CASSPDRGPSGANVLTF	TGTGCCAGCAGCCCCGACAGGGGCCCCTCTGGGGCCAACGTCCTGACTTTC
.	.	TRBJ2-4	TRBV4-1	CASSQDDRQGRAKNIQYF	TGCGCCAGCAGCCAAGACGATAGGCAGGGCCGGGCCAAAAACATTCAGTACTTC
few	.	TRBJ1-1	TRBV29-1	CSVVGNRANTEAFF	TGCAGCGTTGTTGGGAACAGGGCGAACACTGAAGCTTTCTTT
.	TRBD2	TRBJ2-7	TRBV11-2	CASSPSGGPFSNEQYF	TGTGCCAGCAGCCCTAGCGGGGGCCCTTTCTCGAACGAGCAGTACTTC
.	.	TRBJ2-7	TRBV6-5	CASRNSGSSYEQYF	TGTGCCAGCAGGAATTCAGGATCTTCCTACGAGCAGTACTTC
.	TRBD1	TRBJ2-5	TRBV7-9	CASSYQQGFRETQYF	TGTGCCAGCAGTTATCAACAGGGGTTCCGAGAGACCCAGTACTTC
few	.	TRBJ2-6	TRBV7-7	CASSSPSSGANVLTF	TGTGCTAGCAGCTCACCTAGCTCTGGGGCCAACGTCCTGACTTTC
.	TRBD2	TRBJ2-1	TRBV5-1	CASSLIAGGPRNEQFF	TGCGCCAGCAGCCTCATTGCGGGAGGGCCAAGGAATGAGCAGTTCTTC
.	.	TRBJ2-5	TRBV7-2	CASSSPRGGTQYF	TGTGCCAGCAGCTCCCCCCGAGGGGGGACCCAGTACTTC
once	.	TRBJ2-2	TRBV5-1	CASSRRQNTGELFF	TGCGCCAGCAGCCGTAGACAGAACACCGGGGAGCTGTTTTTT
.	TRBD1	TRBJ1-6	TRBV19	CASSFTGVTSPLHF	TGTGCCAGTAGTTTTACAGGGGTAACTTCACCCCTCCACTTT
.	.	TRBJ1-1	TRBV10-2	CASSALGGYVSEAFF	TGCGCCAGCAGTGCCCTCGGAGGCTATGTTTCTGAAGCTTTCTTT
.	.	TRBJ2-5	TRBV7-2	CASSLARGMRETQYF	TGTGCCAGCAGCTTAGCGAGAGGGATGCGAGAGACTCAGTACTTC
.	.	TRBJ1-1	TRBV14	CASSPVTEAFF	TGTGCCAGCAGCCCAGTCACTGAAGCTTTCTTT
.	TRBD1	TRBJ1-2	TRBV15	CATSDPRDRGIGYTF	TGTGCCACCAGCGATCCTCGGGACAGGGGCATTGGCTACACCTTC
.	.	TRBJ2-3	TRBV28	CASSFLSGTDTQYF	TGTGCCAGCAGTTTCTTAAGCGGCACAGATACGCAGTATTTT
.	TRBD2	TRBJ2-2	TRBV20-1	CSASASGSTGELFF	TGCAGTGCTAGTGCTAGCGGGAGCACCGGGGAGCTGTTTTTT